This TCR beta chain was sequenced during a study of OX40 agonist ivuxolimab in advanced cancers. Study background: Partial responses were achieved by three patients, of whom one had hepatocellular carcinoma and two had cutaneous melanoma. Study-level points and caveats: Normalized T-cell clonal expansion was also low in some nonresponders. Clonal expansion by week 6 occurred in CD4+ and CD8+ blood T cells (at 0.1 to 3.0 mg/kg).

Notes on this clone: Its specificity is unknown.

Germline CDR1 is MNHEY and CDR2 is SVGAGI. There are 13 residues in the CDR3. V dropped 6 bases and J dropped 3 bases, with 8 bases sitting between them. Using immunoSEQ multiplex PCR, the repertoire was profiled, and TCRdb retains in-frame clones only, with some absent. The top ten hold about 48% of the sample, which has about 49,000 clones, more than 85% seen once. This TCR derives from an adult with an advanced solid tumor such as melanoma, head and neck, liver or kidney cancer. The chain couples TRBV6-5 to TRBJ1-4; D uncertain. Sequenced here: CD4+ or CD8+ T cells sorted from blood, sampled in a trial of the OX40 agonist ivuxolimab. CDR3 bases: TGTGCCAGCAGCAAGATTTCTAATGAAAAACTGTTTTTT. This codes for CASSKISNEKLFF.